What follows is one TCR beta chain and its context. Antigen: not known. Clones were read by immunoSEQ multiplex PCR, and TCRdb kept only the in-frame ones, dropping some. Among some 140,000 clones listed, over 75% were seen once. Second-dose schedules of about 4 or about 12 weeks were combined. This sample stems from a study of T cell responses to AZD1222 COVID-19 vaccine. Notes on the study in general: Repertoire collection took place solely once the T cell response had peaked. There were mostly white British donors and more females than males, and clonal diversity was possibly underestimated.

This CDR3 spans 19 amino acids. The V gene end was trimmed by 5 bases and the J gene end by 2 bases; junction bases not matched to a gene: 16. In germline, CDR1 is SGHTA, CDR2 FQGNSA. The genes are TRBV7-2 and TRBJ2-5; TRBD2 agrees at 11 bases. The receptor comes from an adult who received the AZD1222 COVID-19 vaccine. The source material was peripheral blood, sampled 28 days after the second AZD1222 dose. In nucleotides, the CDR3 is TGTGCCAGCAGCCCTGGCTCACTAGCGGGGGTCAGGCCTCAAGAGACCCAGTACTTC. The encoded protein is CASSPGSLAGVRPQETQYF.